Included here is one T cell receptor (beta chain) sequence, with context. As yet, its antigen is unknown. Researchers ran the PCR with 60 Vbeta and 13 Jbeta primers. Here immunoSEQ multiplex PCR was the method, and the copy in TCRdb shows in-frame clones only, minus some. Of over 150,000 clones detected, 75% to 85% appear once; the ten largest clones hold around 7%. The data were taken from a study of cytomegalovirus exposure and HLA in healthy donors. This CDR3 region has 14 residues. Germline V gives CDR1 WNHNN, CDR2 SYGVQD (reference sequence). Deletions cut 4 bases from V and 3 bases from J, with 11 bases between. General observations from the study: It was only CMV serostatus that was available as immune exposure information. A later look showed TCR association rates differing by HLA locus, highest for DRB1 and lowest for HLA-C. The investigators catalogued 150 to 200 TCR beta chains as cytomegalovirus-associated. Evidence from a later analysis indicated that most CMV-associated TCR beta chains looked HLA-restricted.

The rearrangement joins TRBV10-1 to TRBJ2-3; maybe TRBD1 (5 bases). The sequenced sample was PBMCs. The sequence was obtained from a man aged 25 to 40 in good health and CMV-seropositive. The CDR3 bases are TGCGCCAGCAGTGTTGGCAGGGTGACAGATACGCAGTATTTT. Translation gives CASSVGRVTDTQYF.